The T cell receptor (beta chain) under discussion was sequenced for a study of blood T cell repertoires in COVID-19. Study as a whole: Samples of COVID-19 (acute and convalescent) were obtained from the United States, Italy and Spain. Sources were T cells, B-cell-depleted T cells, or PBMCs; the material itself was cDNA or gDNA.

The germline gives CDR1 SNHLY, CDR2 FYNNEI. Deletions cut 6 bases from V and 0 bases from J, with 11 bases between. This CDR3 is 14 amino acids long. Original handling: Counts of nucleated cells, estimated from reference gene primer amplification, were obtained. Sequencing was performed with immunoSEQ multiplex PCR; in TCRdb, only in-frame clones are kept and a portion is missing. Clone size and V and J calls were adopted from that table, with D and trimming inferred from the DNA. The profile shows 90,000 to 130,000 clones, 75% to 90% of them singletons. The sample taken for sequencing was peripheral blood. The chain is built from TRBV2 and TRBJ1-1, with D possibly matching TRBD1 (6 bases). This sequence was found in a woman aged 70-85 years with acute or convalescent COVID-19. The DNA of the CDR3 is TGTGCCAGCAGGTCACAGGGTATGAACACTGAAGCTTTCTTT. Translating gives CASRSQGMNTEAFF.